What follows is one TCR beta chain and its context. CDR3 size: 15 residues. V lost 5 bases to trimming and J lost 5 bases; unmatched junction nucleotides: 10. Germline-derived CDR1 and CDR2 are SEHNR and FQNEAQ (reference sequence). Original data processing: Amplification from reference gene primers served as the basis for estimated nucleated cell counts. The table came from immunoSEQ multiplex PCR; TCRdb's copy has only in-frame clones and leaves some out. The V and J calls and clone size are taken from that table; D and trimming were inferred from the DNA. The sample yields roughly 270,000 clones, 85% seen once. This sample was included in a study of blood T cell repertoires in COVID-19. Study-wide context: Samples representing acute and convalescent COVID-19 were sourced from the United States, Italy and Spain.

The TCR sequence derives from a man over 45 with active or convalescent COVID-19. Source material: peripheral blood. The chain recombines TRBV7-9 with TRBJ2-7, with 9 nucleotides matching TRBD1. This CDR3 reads CASSPAGTGRNEQYF. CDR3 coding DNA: TGTGCCAGCAGCCCGGCCGGGACAGGGCGCAACGAGCAGTACTTC.